The 24 T cell receptor beta chains presented below share a single source sample, sequenced in a study of blood T cell repertoires in COVID-19. Here immunoSEQ multiplex PCR was the method, and the copy in TCRdb shows in-frame clones only, minus some. The sample includes around 340,000 clones, around 83% of them seen just once. The sequenced material came from peripheral blood. The receptors derive from a man aged 30 to 45 with active or convalescent COVID-19.

V usage is TRBV7-2 and J usage is TRBJ1-2; unclear D gene. From germline, CDR1 is SGHTA and CDR2 FQGNSA. V lost 0 bases to trimming and J lost 8 bases, with 19 bases between them. The CDR3 sequence is 16 residues long. CDR3 nucleotides: TGTGCCAGCAGCTTAGCCGGGGTGGACCCGGGGTACGGCTACACCTTC. As protein: CASSLAGVDPGYGYTF. Complete variable domain (other parts from reference TRBV7-2 and TRBJ1-2): GAGVSQSPSNKVTEKGKDVELRCDPISGHTALYWYRQSLGQGLEFLIYFQGNSAPDKSGLPSDRFSAERTGGSVSTLTIQRTQQEDSAVYLCASSLAGVDPGYGYTFGSGTRLTVV.

This clone was detected once. This sequence joins TRBV7-9 and TRBJ1-2; 8 bases are shared with TRBD1. Trimming at V came to 6 bases and at J to 6 bases, leaving 12 bases not matched to a gene. The germline V gene has CDR1 SEHNR and CDR2 FQNEAQ (reference sequence). The CDR3 spans 15 residues. This chain's CDR3 is CASSHRDRLRNGYTF. CDR3 nucleotide sequence: TGTGCCAGCAGTCACCGGGACAGGTTAAGGAATGGCTACACCTTC.

J is TRBJ2-7 and V is TRBV5-1, with TRBD2 matching over 9 bases. CDR1 and CDR2 (germline): SGHRS, YFSETQ. This CDR3 is built from 15 residues. The V and J ends lost 3 bases and 6 bases, in that order; junction bases with no gene match: 10. The CDR3 is CASSSHLSGRGEQYF. The CDR3 DNA is TGCGCCAGCAGCTCGCACCTTAGCGGGAGAGGCGAGCAGTACTTC.

The chain links TRBV2 to TRBJ2-2; D may be TRBD2 (6 bases). Germline V gene data show CDR1 as SNHLY and CDR2 as FYNNEI. Trimming took off 2 bases at V and 7 bases at J, with 14 bases between the two ends. The CDR3 runs to 15 residues. CDR3 coding DNA: TGTGCCAGCAGTGAAATAGCGGAGATTCTCGGGGAGCTGTTTTTT. This gives the protein CASSEIAEILGELFF.

This clone occurred a few times. Other DNA sequences from this sample encode an identical CDR3 as well. The chain links TRBV6-5 to TRBJ1-1; D is ambiguous. The CDR3 consists of 12 residues. In germline, CDR1 is MNHEY, CDR2 SVGAGI. V shed 0 bases and J shed 8 bases, with 7 bases lying between them. The CDR3 DNA sequence: TGTGCCAGCAGTTACTCAGGAGGGGAAGCTTTCTTT. This sequence encodes CASSYSGGEAFF.

The V gene is TRBV7-3, the J gene TRBJ1-5; weak D call: TRBD1 (5 bases). The CDR3 length is 13 residues. Germline-derived CDR1 and CDR2 are SGHTA and FQGTGA. The V end lost 5 bases, the J end lost 7 bases, and 12 bases lay between the germline ends. The DNA of the CDR3 is TGTGCCAGCAGCCCCAGAAGGGGCCAGCCCCAGCATTTT. Its translation is CASSPRRGQPQHF. The full variable domain, its missing parts supplied by reference TRBV7-3 and TRBJ1-5, is GAGVSQTPSNKVTEKGKYVELRCDPISGHTALYWYRQSLGQGPEFLIYFQGTGAADDSGLPNDRFFAVRPEGSVSTLKIQRTERGDSAVYLCASSPRRGQPQHFGDGTRLSIL.

The table lists this clone with a count of one. This rearrangement joins TRBV6-4 to TRBJ2-3; 11 bases are a match to TRBD2. V trimming: 7 bases; J trimming: 6 bases; junction bases outside the gene matches: 12. This CDR3 has 16 residues. Germline values: CDR1 MRHNA, CDR2 SNTAGT. The CDR3 coding sequence is TGTGCCAGCAAGAAGACTAGCGGGAACGGGGCCGATACGCAGTATTTT. Amino acid sequence: CASKKTSGNGADTQYF.

This chain uses TRBV19 with TRBJ1-1; D unclear. V gave up 5 bases and J gave up 0 bases, with 10 bases separating them. The CDR3 contains 14 residues. Germline V lookup: CDR1 LNHDA, CDR2 SQIVND (reference sequence). CDR3 region: CASSPVTVNTEAFF. CDR3 in DNA: TGTGCCAGTAGTCCCGTCACAGTGAACACTGAAGCTTTCTTT.

This clone was seen a few times. This chain links TRBV7-9 with TRBJ2-3, with 10 bases matching TRBD2. This CDR3 has 18 residues. Germline trimming cut 4 bases from V and 4 bases from J; bases unmatched to any gene: 14. The germline gives CDR1 SEHNR, CDR2 FQNEAQ (reference sequence). The CDR3 nucleotides read TGTGCCAGCAGCTCCAGCGGGAGGGCCTTTTTAAGCCCAGATACGCAGTATTTT. Translating it yields CASSSSGRAFLSPDTQYF.

The V gene is TRBV27, the J gene TRBJ2-7, with D possibly being TRBD2 (6 bases). The germline CDR1 and CDR2 sequences are MNHEY and SMNVEV (reference sequence). CDR3 length equals 15 residues. The ends were cut back, 6 bases at V and 0 bases at J, with 15 bases in the middle. CDR3 DNA sequence: TGTGCCAGCAGGGGAGGACTTGCAAGCTCCTACGAGCAGTACTTC. This sequence encodes CASRGGLASSYEQYF.

The CDR3 DNA is TGTGCCAGCAGCCTAACGGGGTCTAGAGACACCATATATTTT. Translation gives CASSLTGSRDTIYF. The rearrangement links TRBV27 to TRBJ1-3; no definite D call. CDR3 length: 14 residues. V lost 6 bases and J 8 bases, leaving 17 bases between the germline ends. Looked up from germline, CDR1 is MNHEY and CDR2 is SMNVEV (reference sequence).

The CDR3 loop reads CATQWDREVTEAFF. The CDR3 DNA reads TGTGCCACTCAATGGGACAGGGAGGTGACTGAAGCTTTCTTT. The V call is TRBV28, the J call TRBJ1-1; 9 bases are shared with TRBD1. The CDR3 loop spans 14 amino acids. Per germline, CDR1 MDHEN and CDR2 SYDVKM. J was trimmed by 5 bases and V by 10 bases; bases with no gene match: 11.

This chain uses TRBV5-5 with TRBJ1-5; D uncertain. V was shortened by 1 base and J by 5 bases, with 10 bases between the two germline ends. Per germline, CDR1 SGHKS and CDR2 YYEKEE (reference sequence). This CDR3 has 14 residues. DNA for the CDR3: TGTGCCAGCAGCTTGCTATCTAGTTATCAGCCCCAGCATTTT. Its translation is CASSLLSSYQPQHF.

The chain couples TRBV18 to TRBJ2-1, with D perhaps TRBD2 (5 bases). This CDR3 is 13 amino acids long. CDR1 is KGHSH, CDR2 LQKENI, per germline. Trimming took off 6 bases at V and 5 bases at J, with 11 bases between the two ends. In DNA form, the CDR3 reads TGTGCCAGCTCCCCCCCCGGGGACAATGAGCAGTTCTTC. Translating gives CASSPPGDNEQFF. The variable domain in full, completed from reference TRBV18 and TRBJ2-1, reads NAGVMQNPRHLVRRRGQEARLRCSPMKGHSHVYWYRQLPEEGLKFMVYLQKENIIDESGMPKERFSAEFPKEGPSILRIQQVVRGDSAAYFCASSPPGDNEQFFGPGTRLTVL.

The gene calls are TRBV29-1 and TRBJ1-2, with a tentative D call TRBD1 (6 bases). The germline V gene encodes CDR1 SQVTM and CDR2 ANQGSEA. V lost 4 bases and J 0 bases, leaving 15 bases between the germline ends. The CDR3 contains 15 residues. The CDR3 region has the DNA TGCAGCGTTGCGACCCGGGACATCTCTAACTATGGCTACACCTTC. Translation gives CSVATRDISNYGYTF.

The chain combines TRBV9 with TRBJ1-2, with 7 bases that match TRBD1. Germline V gives CDR1 SGDLS, CDR2 YYNGEE. The CDR3 totals 16 residues. V was pared by 3 bases and J by 3 bases, with 11 bases of the junction left unmatched. The CDR3 DNA reads TGTGCCAGCAGCGAGGCGGAGGGGGCGGCTTACTATGGCTACACCTTC. As protein: CASSEAEGAAYYGYTF.

The chain has TRBV5-6 and TRBJ1-5; no clear D. CDR1 is SGHDT, CDR2 YYEEEE, per germline. Trimming cost V 0 bases and J 0 bases, with 4 bases left between them. The CDR3 totals 14 residues. The CDR3, as DNA: TGTGCCAGCAGCTTGGGACATAGCAATCAGCCCCAGCATTTT. It translates to CASSLGHSNQPQHF.

The genes are TRBV30 and TRBJ2-3, with D tentatively TRBD1 or TRBD2 (7 bases each). The CDR3 has 14 residues. V lost 5 bases, J lost 3 bases, and 15 bases lay in between. Germline values: CDR1 GTSNPN, CDR2 SVGIG (reference sequence). This CDR3 is CAWGGGGSTDTQYF. Here the CDR3 DNA reads TGTGCCTGGGGAGGGGGCGGGAGTACAGATACGCAGTATTTT.

This clone occurred once. For the CDR3, the DNA is TGCGCCAGCAGCATGACAGGGCGCGGTGAAAAACTGTTTTTT. Encoded protein: CASSMTGRGEKLFF. The genes are TRBV5-1 and TRBJ1-4; 7 nucleotides align to TRBD1. CDR3 length: 14 amino acids. The germline V gene encodes CDR1 SGHRS and CDR2 YFSETQ. The J segment lost 7 bases and the V segment lost 4 bases, leaving 7 bases of the junction unmatched.

V gene TRBV4-3 combines with J gene TRBJ2-7; 10 nucleotides match TRBD1. Trimming cost V 2 bases and J 2 bases; bases outside gene matches: 6. The CDR3 spans 16 residues. CDR1 and CDR2 (germline): LGHNA, YSLEER. The DNA for the CDR3 is TGCGCCAGCAGCCAATCGGGACAGGGGTTTCCCTACGAGCAGTACTTC. Its translation is CASSQSGQGFPYEQYF.

A few counts support this clone. CDR3 protein: CASSPGQGHTGELFF. CDR3 in DNA: TGTGCCAGCAGCCCGGGACAGGGTCACACCGGGGAGCTGTTTTTT. The chain recombines TRBV5-7 with TRBJ2-2; 9 positions match TRBD1. TRBV5-7 is recorded as an ORF, its role being uncertain. CDR3 size: 15 residues. The V and J ends lost 4 bases and 3 bases, in that order; junction bases with no gene match: 4.

This clone was detected only once. Distinct nucleotide sequences in the sample also encode this CDR3. The V gene is TRBV27, the J gene TRBJ2-7; 9 bases fit TRBD1. Trimming removed 2 bases from V and 4 bases from J; junction bases left unmatched: 3. The germline V gene has CDR1 MNHEY and CDR2 SMNVEV (reference sequence). The CDR3 covers 14 residues. The CDR3 reads CASSLGTGSYEQYF. As DNA, the CDR3 is TGTGCCAGCAGTTTAGGGACAGGGTCTTACGAGCAGTACTTC.

This clone was observed once. The chain is built from TRBV3-1 (or the pseudogene TRBV3-2) and TRBJ2-1; D possibly corresponds to TRBD2 (5 bases). Per the germline V gene, CDR1 is LGHDT and CDR2 is YNNKEL (reference sequence). V was trimmed by 3 bases and J by 4 bases, leaving 13 bases between them. The CDR3 extends over 15 amino acids. The CDR3 reads CASSQLASLYNEQFF. CDR3 coding DNA: TGTGCCAGCAGCCAGCTAGCCTCCCTTTACAATGAGCAGTTCTTC.

V usage is TRBV20-1 and J usage is TRBJ1-1; D ambiguous. The CDR3 has 12 amino acids. V lost 3 bases, J lost 2 bases, and 7 bases lay in between. Germline CDR1 DFQATT, CDR2 SNEGSKA (reference sequence). DNA for the CDR3: TGCAGTGCTAGTCGCCTAAACACTGAAGCTTTCTTT. Its translation: CSASRLNTEAFF.